The entry below gives a single T cell receptor beta chain sequence along with its context. The germline V gene encodes CDR1 LGHDT and CDR2 YNNKEL (reference sequence). V shed 4 bases, J shed 6 bases, and the junction held 8 bases outside the gene matches. The CDR3 is 16 amino acids. Under the authors' procedure: Scientists estimated how many nucleated cells there were by amplifying reference gene primers. Generated by immunoSEQ multiplex PCR, the TCRdb table keeps only in-frame clones and is missing some. The V and J calls and the clone size are those of that table, but D and trimming were determined from the DNA. Altogether fewer than 200,000 clones are present, 70% to 85% being singletons, with the ten largest covering roughly 1.1%. These data originate in a study of blood T cell repertoires in COVID-19. Whole-study context: Sites in the United States, Italy and Spain provided acute and convalescent COVID-19 samples. T cells, B-cell-depleted T cells, or PBMCs provided the cDNA or gDNA that served as material.

The sequence was collected from a man in his fifties or sixties who had recovered from COVID-19. V usage is TRBV3-1 (or the pseudogene TRBV3-2) and J usage is TRBJ2-1; TRBD1 matches 11 bases. The material sequenced was peripheral blood. DNA for the CDR3: TGTGCCAGCAGCCCAGTACCGGGACAGGGGGGCAATGAGCAGTTCTTC. Its protein product is CASSPVPGQGGNEQFF.